Here is one T cell receptor (beta chain) with its context. Its specificity is unknown. This specimen comes from a study of monozygotic twins with inflammatory bowel disease. Study observations and caveats: Patients with IBD had less TCRbeta diversity (inverse Simpson) than their healthy co-twins. Among patients, repertoires may have gained variability from differing immunosuppressive treatments. Concordant and discordant twins showed no difference in repertoire similarity, possibly from limited power.

From its re-call of the 5' RACE reads, TCRdb lists each CDR3 protein once, without DNA. In all, the sample yields a few hundred thousand distinct CDR3 sequences. Donors each contributed one blood sample measuring 2 to 2.5 ml. This CDR3 has 14 amino acids. CDR1 and CDR2 (germline): DFQATT, SNEGSKA (reference sequence). This TCR came from a human donor with ulcerative colitis or Crohn's disease, or a healthy co-twin of an affected twin (not recorded which). This chain joins TRBV20-1 and TRBJ1-2; the D gene TCRdb calls, TRBD1, cannot be checked with no DNA. The sample comprised blood. The CDR3 region is CSAQQGASNYGYTF.